This T cell receptor beta chain originates from a study of T cells after yellow fever vaccination. V shed 9 bases and J 6 bases; nucleotides not matched to a gene: 8. Germline CDR1 KGHDR, CDR2 SFDVKD. The length of the CDR3 is 14 residues. TCRdb re-called the 5' RACE reads through MiXCR, storing one row per CDR3 protein. The data hold about 320,000 distinct CDR3 sequences, with around 13% observed a single time. This clonotype was seen at least ten times. The TCR was taken from a man aged 18 to 29 who received the YFV17D yellow fever vaccine. This sample comprised CD4+ T cells sorted from PBMCs, obtained 15 days after the yellow fever booster vaccination. The chain links TRBV24-1 to TRBJ2-1; TRBD1 matches at 9 bases. The CDR3 DNA reads as TGTGCCACCTCACGGGACAGGGTGAGCAATGAGCAGTTCTTC. Amino acids: CATSRDRVSNEQFF.